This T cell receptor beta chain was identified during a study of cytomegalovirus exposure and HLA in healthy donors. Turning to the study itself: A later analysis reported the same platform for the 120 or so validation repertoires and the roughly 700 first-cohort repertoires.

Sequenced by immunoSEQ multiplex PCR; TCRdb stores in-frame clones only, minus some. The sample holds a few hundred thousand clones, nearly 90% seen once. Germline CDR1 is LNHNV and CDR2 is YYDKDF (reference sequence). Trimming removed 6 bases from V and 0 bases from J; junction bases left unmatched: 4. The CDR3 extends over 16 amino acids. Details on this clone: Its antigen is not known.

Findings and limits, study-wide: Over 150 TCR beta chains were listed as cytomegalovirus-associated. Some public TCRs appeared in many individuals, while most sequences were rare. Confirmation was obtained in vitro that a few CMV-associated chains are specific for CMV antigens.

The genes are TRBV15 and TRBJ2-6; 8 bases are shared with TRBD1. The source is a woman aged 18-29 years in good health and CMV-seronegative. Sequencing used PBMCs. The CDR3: CATRRTGSSGANVLTF. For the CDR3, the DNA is TGTGCCACCAGAAGGACAGGGAGCTCTGGGGCCAACGTCCTGACTTTC.